This T cell receptor (beta chain) was identified in a study of T cells in Graves' hyperthyroidism and ophthalmopathy. Points from the study as a whole: The blood repertoire included most of the expanded thyroid clonotypes above 0.001. Before onset, by a median of 6.5 months, the model predicted ophthalmopathy.

Amplification of TCR beta CDR3 regions used RNA as the template. Primed by the HTBI set, a first-round RT-PCR was run on the TCR CDR3. TCRdb reprocessed the multiplex PCR reads via MiXCR and lists one record per CDR3 protein. The sample consists of under 600,000 distinct CDR3 sequences, around 15% of them appearing once. Notes on this clonotype: The antigen remains unidentified. The limits of the CDR3 on the DNA are not certain, so only TCRdb's listed CDR3 is given.

Out of around 10 ml of fresh peripheral blood came the PBMCs. The CDR3 totals 16 residues, both ends included. The sample taken for sequencing was blood. This clonotype was sampled from a woman aged 40 to 50 with Graves' ophthalmopathy. This chain links TRBV12-3 or TRBV12-4 with TRBJ2-3; the DNA was not used to check the table's D call, TRBD1. The CDR3 sequence: CASSSSDSLGADTQYF.